These 25 T cell receptor beta chains came from one sample sequenced in a study of T cell repertoires in cytomegalovirus infection. No antigens are known for them. TCRdb redid the calling of the reads with MiXCR, one entry per CDR3 protein. The sample holds fewer than 1,000,000 distinct CDR3 sequences, around a third seen once. Here the sequenced sample was cultured CD8+ T cells from PBMCs, taken from culture after CMV antigen stimulation. The receptors here all came from a human donor in good health (CMV status not recorded). Some clones in this sample may be carry-over from other donors' samples.

In its sample, this clonotype was seen a few times. The V and J genes are TRBV5-5 and TRBJ1-4; weak D call: TRBD1 (6 bases). V dropped 0 bases and J dropped 6 bases, with 12 bases sitting between them. Germline CDR1 is SGHKS and CDR2 is YYEKEE (reference sequence). CDR3 size: 15 residues. CDR3 residues: CASSLEGAGDEKLFF. CDR3 DNA sequence: TGTGCCAGCAGCTTGGAGGGTGCAGGGGATGAAAAACTGTTTTTT.

V is TRBV9 and J is TRBJ2-3; 10 positions match TRBD1. Germline trimming cut 3 bases from V and 2 bases from J; bases unmatched to any gene: 6. Germline CDR1 SGDLS, CDR2 YYNGEE. The CDR3 contains 16 residues. CDR3 coding DNA: TGTGCCAGCAGCGCCTGGACAGGGGGGCACACAGATACGCAGTATTTT. This encodes CASSAWTGGHTDTQYF.

The J gene is TRBJ2-1, the V gene TRBV15; TRBD1 might be the D (5 bases). This CDR3 is 16 amino acids long. Germline CDR1 LNHNV, CDR2 YYDKDF (reference sequence). The V gene lost 3 bases and the J gene lost 2 bases, with 14 bases spanning the gap. The CDR3 protein is CATSRKDSGPYNEQFF. In nucleotides, the CDR3 is TGTGCCACCAGCAGGAAAGACAGTGGTCCCTACAATGAGCAGTTCTTC.

The V and J genes are TRBV19 and TRBJ1-6, with D possibly being TRBD1 (5 bases). Germline CDR1 LNHDA, CDR2 SQIVND (reference sequence). CDR3 length equals 16 residues. Trimming left V 7 bases short and J 7 bases short, with 20 bases between. The CDR3 region has the DNA TGTGCCAGTAATTTTAAAATCAGGGAAAAGAATTCACCCCTCCACTTT. Residues: CASNFKIREKNSPLHF.

V and J are TRBV6-5 and TRBJ1-5; 7 bases agree with TRBD1. CDR3 size: 19 residues. Looked up from germline, CDR1 is MNHEY and CDR2 is SVGAGI. The V gene end was trimmed by 4 bases and the J gene end by 4 bases; junction bases not matched to a gene: 19. The CDR3 is CASSSLPPRQGVGNQPQHF. The CDR3 DNA reads TGTGCCAGCAGTTCCCTCCCCCCTCGACAGGGTGTCGGAAATCAGCCCCAGCATTTT.

The V and J genes are TRBV29-1 and TRBJ1-1, with 12 bases that match TRBD1. The CDR3 extends over 17 amino acids. With 3 bases clipped from V and 0 bases from J, the junction kept 8 bases outside the gene matches. The germline V gene has CDR1 SQVTM and CDR2 ANQGSEA. The CDR3 nucleotides are TGCAGCGTTGAGGGGGGACAGGGGGCCAATGTGAACACTGAAGCTTTCTTT. It is translated as CSVEGGQGANVNTEAFF.

Only a few counts were recorded for this clonotype. This chain joins TRBV6-1 and TRBJ1-6; perhaps TRBD1 as D (6 bases). CDR1 and CDR2 (germline): MNHNS, SASEGT. Trimming removed 6 bases from V and 7 bases from J, with 37 bases in between. The CDR3 consists of 22 residues. In nucleotides, the CDR3 is TGTGCCAGCAGCGGAGGGACTACAGGGCTCCTCGACCGATTCAGTCGGAATTCACCCCTCCACTTT. Protein sequence: CASSGGTTGLLDRFSRNSPLHF.

There are a few counts of this clonotype. V gene TRBV28 combines with J gene TRBJ1-2, with D unresolved. Germline V lookup: CDR1 MDHEN, CDR2 SYDVKM. The CDR3 is made up of 13 amino acids. V lost 5 bases to trimming and J lost 4 bases, with 11 bases between them. The DNA of the CDR3 is TGTGCCAGCAGTCCCGACGGAAGCTATGGCTACACCTTC. It is translated as CASSPDGSYGYTF.

The J gene is TRBJ2-1, the V gene TRBV7-3; D possibly matches TRBD1 or TRBD2 (5 bases each). The germline V gene encodes CDR1 SGHTA and CDR2 FQGTGA. V was shortened by 3 bases and J by 8 bases, with 14 bases between the two germline ends. The CDR3 consists of 14 residues. This CDR3 reads CASSFVEGSDEQFF. The CDR3 coding sequence is TGTGCCAGCAGCTTCGTAGAGGGGTCGGATGAGCAGTTCTTC. Combining the CDR3 with reference TRBV7-3 and TRBJ2-1 gives the whole variable domain GAGVSQTPSNKVTEKGKYVELRCDPISGHTALYWYRQSLGQGPEFLIYFQGTGAADDSGLPNDRFFAVRPEGSVSTLKIQRTERGDSAVYLCASSFVEGSDEQFFGPGTRLTVL.

This clonotype turned up a few times. The chain couples TRBV4-1 to TRBJ2-7; 10 nucleotides align to TRBD1. CDR3 size: 21 residues. The trim removed 0 bases at V and 2 bases at J, leaving 19 bases unmatched. Germline CDR1 and CDR2: MGHRA and YSYEKL. CDR3 sequence: CASSQDSRGQGCFYSTYEQYV. In DNA form, the CDR3 reads TGCGCCAGCAGCCAAGACTCCCGGGGACAGGGGTGTTTCTACTCTACCTACGAGCAGTACGTC.

The rearrangement links TRBV6-2 or TRBV6-3 to TRBJ1-2; D is uncertain. V was clipped by 0 bases and J by 5 bases, with 13 bases between them. CDR1 is MNHEY and CDR2 is SVGEGT in the germline V gene. There are 15 residues in the CDR3. The CDR3 bases are TGTGCCAGCAGTTACTCAAGGTCTATCGCGTATGGCTACACCTTC. This codes for CASSYSRSIAYGYTF.

V gene TRBV4-3 combines with J gene TRBJ2-1; perhaps TRBD2 as D (7 bases). V was clipped by 0 bases and J by 6 bases, with 12 bases between them. This CDR3 spans 15 amino acids. Per the germline V gene, CDR1 is LGHNA and CDR2 is YSLEER. The CDR3 DNA follows: TGCGCCAGCAGCCAAGAGCGGGGGCCCAGCAATGAGCAGTTCTTC. Its translation is CASSQERGPSNEQFF.

The CDR3 sequence is CASSLAGQSEAFF. The CDR3 bases are TGTGCCAGCAGCTTAGCCGGCCAATCTGAAGCTTTCTTT. J is TRBJ1-1 and V is TRBV7-6; D gene uncertain. Germline assignment: CDR1 SGHVS and CDR2 FNYEAQ. CDR3 length equals 13 residues. The V end was cut by 0 bases, the J end by 6 bases, with 8 bases between.

This clonotype occurred once. A much larger clone differs by one base, so this may be a read error. The DNA for the CDR3 is TGCTGTGCTAGAGCCCGGACAGGGATAAACTATGGCTACACCTTC. Translation gives CCARARTGINYGYTF. J is TRBJ1-2 and V is TRBV20-1, with 8 bases matching TRBD1. The CDR3 has 15 amino acids. Germline lookup yields CDR1 DFQATT and CDR2 SNEGSKA (reference sequence).

V and J are TRBV27 and TRBJ2-2; D not resolved. Germline V CDR1 and CDR2: MNHEY, SMNVEV (reference sequence). This CDR3 region has 11 residues. The V and J ends lost 5 bases and 7 bases respectively, with 5 bases between them. CDR3 sequence reads: CASSNRGELFF. CDR3 nucleotide sequence: TGTGCCAGCAGTAATCGCGGGGAGCTGTTTTTT.

This clonotype was seen a single time. The rearrangement links TRBV27 to TRBJ2-1; 8 bases map to TRBD1. CDR3 size: 15 residues. Germline CDR1 is MNHEY and CDR2 is SMNVEV (reference sequence). Trimming removed 5 bases from V and 9 bases from J; junction bases left unmatched: 12. The CDR3 DNA sequence: TGTGCCAGCAGTGCAGGGGGCGCGCCGGGCGGTGAGCAGTTCTTC. Protein: CASSAGGAPGGEQFF.

The V gene is TRBV27, the J gene TRBJ1-1, with D perhaps matching TRBD1 (5 bases). The CDR3 is made up of 11 amino acids. V was cut by 8 bases and J by 10 bases, with 14 bases left in between. CDR1 is MNHEY, CDR2 SMNVEV, per germline (reference sequence). This chain's CDR3 is CASVWAGGAFF. As DNA, the CDR3 is TGTGCCAGCGTATGGGCCGGGGGAGCTTTCTTT.

This clonotype has a count of ten or more. The chain carries TRBV7-2 and TRBJ1-1; unclear D gene. V was shortened by 0 bases and J by 3 bases, with 5 bases between the two germline ends. The CDR3 consists of 13 residues. Germline lookup yields CDR1 SGHTA and CDR2 FQGNSA. The CDR3 loop reads CASSLARYTEAFF. CDR3 coding DNA: TGTGCCAGCAGCTTAGCTAGGTACACTGAAGCTTTCTTT.

This chain links TRBV6-2 or TRBV6-3 with TRBJ2-1; TRBD1 or TRBD2 may be the D gene (6 bases each). CDR3 length: 16 amino acids. CDR1 and CDR2 (germline): MNHEY, SVGEGT. V lost 2 bases and J 3 bases, leaving 14 bases between the germline ends. As DNA, the CDR3 is TGTGCCAGCAGTTACCTGATGGGGGGCCGCTACAATGAGCAGTTCTTC. Translation gives CASSYLMGGRYNEQFF.

The sample holds a few counts of this clonotype. J is TRBJ2-3 and V is TRBV2; 11 nucleotides align to TRBD2. The CDR3 consists of 16 residues. V lost 7 bases, J lost 5 bases, and 11 bases stayed unmatched. Germline-derived CDR1 and CDR2 are SNHLY and FYNNEI. The CDR3 region is CASITLAGGNKDTQYF. The CDR3 nucleotides read TGTGCCAGCATCACTCTAGCGGGGGGAAACAAAGATACGCAGTATTTT.

This clonotype has ten or more counts. The V and J genes are TRBV7-9 and TRBJ2-5; tentatively, D is TRBD2 (6 bases). Between the trimmed V and J ends, which lost 5 bases and 3 bases, there was a span of 16 bases. This CDR3 region has 15 residues. Germline CDR1 is SEHNR and CDR2 is FQNEAQ (reference sequence). The CDR3 DNA reads as TGTGCCAGCAGCCCCGTCGGGCTAGCGAAAGAGACCCAGTACTTC. The encoded protein is CASSPVGLAKETQYF.

The rearrangement joins TRBV11-2 to TRBJ1-1, with unresolved D. Germline-derived CDR1 and CDR2 are SGHAT and FQNNGV. This CDR3 is 12 amino acids long. The V and J ends lost 6 bases and 4 bases respectively, with 9 bases between them. This chain's CDR3 is CASRNGGTEAFF. The CDR3 DNA sequence: TGTGCCAGCAGGAACGGTGGCACTGAAGCTTTCTTT.

This clonotype showed up just a few times. This CDR3 is CASILGGHTEAFF. DNA of the CDR3: TGTGCCAGCATCCTAGGGGGGCACACTGAAGCTTTCTTT. The J gene is TRBJ1-1, the V gene TRBV5-5, with a weak D call TRBD1 (6 bases). The CDR3 is 13 residues long. Germline CDR1 is SGHKS and CDR2 is YYEKEE (reference sequence). V was pared by 6 bases and J by 3 bases, with 12 bases between.

The chain joins TRBV28 to TRBJ1-2; D may be TRBD1 (6 bases). Germline V gene sequence: CDR1 MDHEN, CDR2 SYDVKM. The V and J ends lost 7 bases and 4 bases respectively, with 16 bases between them. The CDR3 has 14 residues. The CDR3 protein is CASTLTGGPYGYTF. CDR3 DNA sequence: TGTGCCAGCACCTTAACGGGGGGGCCCTATGGCTACACCTTC.

The chain combines TRBV7-3 with TRBJ1-2; 7 bases match TRBD1. CDR1 is SGHTA and CDR2 is FQGTGA in the germline V gene. V was pared by 2 bases and J by 8 bases, with 14 bases of the junction left unmatched. The CDR3 consists of 16 residues. The CDR3 spells CASSLVRQGLNFGYTF. In DNA, the CDR3 is TGTGCCAGCAGCTTAGTCAGACAGGGCTTAAACTTCGGCTACACCTTC. The full variable domain, rest sourced from reference TRBV7-3 and TRBJ1-2, is GAGVSQTPSNKVTEKGKYVELRCDPISGHTALYWYRQSLGQGPEFLIYFQGTGAADDSGLPNDRFFAVRPEGSVSTLKIQRTERGDSAVYLCASSLVRQGLNFGYTFGSGTRLTVV.